This record looks at one TCR beta chain sequence and its context. What it recognizes is unknown. Germline V gene sequence: CDR1 KGHDR, CDR2 SFDVKD. The CDR3 is 17 amino acids. TCRdb derives one entry per CDR3 protein from the 5' RACE reads, leaving out DNA. This sample's table reports about 210,000 distinct CDR3 sequences. The sample originates from a study of monozygotic twins with inflammatory bowel disease. Study-wide findings and caveats: Twins with IBD were found to have lower TCRbeta diversity (inverse Simpson) than healthy co-twins.

The genes are TRBV24-1 and TRBJ1-5; TCRdb designates TRBD1, a call that cannot be tested without DNA. This TCR was recovered from a human donor with ulcerative colitis or Crohn's disease, or a healthy co-twin of an affected twin (not recorded which). The sequenced material came from blood. This CDR3 is CATSELWTGEDNQPQHF.